This is a list of T cell receptor beta chains from one sample in a study of response to subunit inactivated influenza vaccine. TCRdb analysed the RT-PCR reads with MiXCR anew, one entry per CDR3 protein. The table records 150,000 or so distinct CDR3 sequences, approximately 10% of them present only once. The material was non-naive T cells sorted from PBMCs, obtained roughly 6 weeks after vaccination. These receptors were taken from a man aged 50 to 59 who received an inactivated influenza vaccine. CDR3s include the opening cysteine and the closing phenylalanine or tryptophan. The D gene is left open where the match is weak. Not every row has a clone size; where given, it reads once, few, many or a size class.

d_call: NA
v_call: TRBV3-1
clone_size: few
j_call: TRBJ1-6
cdr3_nt: TGTGCCAGCAGCCAAGTTGGGGGTAATTCACCCCTCCACTTT
cdr3_aa: CASSQVGGNSPLHF

d_call: TRBD1
v_call: TRBV5-1
clone_size: many
j_call: TRBJ1-2
cdr3_nt: TGCGCCAGCAGCTTTGGACAGGACACCGATGGCTACACCTTC
cdr3_aa: CASSFGQDTDGYTF

d_call: TRBD1
v_call: TRBV3-1
clone_size: NA
j_call: TRBJ2-3
cdr3_nt: TGTGCCAGCAGCCAGGACAGGGCCAGAGATACGCAGTATTTT
cdr3_aa: CASSQDRARDTQYF

d_call: TRBD2
v_call: TRBV6-1
clone_size: NA
j_call: TRBJ2-3
cdr3_nt: TGTGCCAGCAGTGGGGACTACCTTAGTACGCAGTATTTT
cdr3_aa: CASSGDYLSTQYF

d_call: NA
v_call: TRBV4-2
clone_size: many
j_call: TRBJ2-5
cdr3_nt: TGTGCCAGCAGCCAAGATTCCCTCCGGGGTAGCCGGAGAGAGACCCAGTACTTC
cdr3_aa: CASSQDSLRGSRRETQYF

d_call: NA
v_call: TRBV27
clone_size: few
j_call: TRBJ1-2
cdr3_nt: TGTGCCAGCAGATTGACAGAGTCGGCTGGCTACACCTTC
cdr3_aa: CASRLTESAGYTF

d_call: TRBD1
v_call: TRBV6-2/TRBV6-3
clone_size: NA
j_call: TRBJ1-1
cdr3_nt: TGTGCCAGCAGTGACCGGACAGGCACTGAAGCTTTCTTT
cdr3_aa: CASSDRTGTEAFF

d_call: NA
v_call: TRBV7-2
clone_size: few
j_call: TRBJ2-6
cdr3_nt: TGTGCCAGCAACTGGGGGAGCTCTGGGGCCAACGTCCTGACTTTC
cdr3_aa: CASNWGSSGANVLTF

d_call: NA
v_call: TRBV2
clone_size: few
j_call: TRBJ1-1
cdr3_nt: TGTGCCAGCAGTGAGGACTGGAACACTGAAGCTTTCTTT
cdr3_aa: CASSEDWNTEAFF

d_call: TRBD1
v_call: TRBV13
clone_size: NA
j_call: TRBJ2-7
cdr3_nt: TGTGCCAGCAGCCGGGACAGGGGGCACTACGAGCAGTACTTC
cdr3_aa: CASSRDRGHYEQYF

d_call: NA
v_call: TRBV7-2
clone_size: NA
j_call: TRBJ2-1
cdr3_nt: TGTGCCAGCAGCTTACTAGCAATCAATGAGCAGTTCTTC
cdr3_aa: CASSLLAINEQFF

d_call: NA
v_call: TRBV4-3
clone_size: few
j_call: TRBJ2-3
cdr3_nt: TGCGCCAGCAGCCAAGAACACAGGGGCACAGATACGCAGTATTTT
cdr3_aa: CASSQEHRGTDTQYF

d_call: TRBD1
v_call: TRBV2
clone_size: NA
j_call: TRBJ2-1
cdr3_nt: TGTGCCGGATACAGGGGAAGTTCGGGAAATGAGCAGTTCTTC
cdr3_aa: CAGYRGSSGNEQFF

d_call: TRBD1
v_call: TRBV2
clone_size: NA
j_call: TRBJ2-5
cdr3_nt: TGTGCCAGCATCGGACAGGGGGCAGGGGAGACCCAGTACTTC
cdr3_aa: CASIGQGAGETQYF

d_call: TRBD1
v_call: TRBV24-1
clone_size: few
j_call: TRBJ1-2
cdr3_nt: TGTGCCACCAGTGGGACAGGGAATTTGCTCCTCTATGGCTACACCTTC
cdr3_aa: CATSGTGNLLLYGYTF

d_call: TRBD1
v_call: TRBV7-9
clone_size: NA
j_call: TRBJ2-7
cdr3_nt: TGTGCCAGCAGCCAACAGGGACAGGGGCTCGAGCAGTACTTC
cdr3_aa: CASSQQGQGLEQYF

d_call: TRBD2
v_call: TRBV27
clone_size: few
j_call: TRBJ2-7
cdr3_nt: TGTGCCAGCCATAGACTAGCGGGAGACGAGCAGTACTTC
cdr3_aa: CASHRLAGDEQYF

d_call: TRBD2
v_call: TRBV4-1
clone_size: many
j_call: TRBJ2-1
cdr3_nt: TGCGCCAGCAGCCGTGGCGGGGGAAATGAGCAGTTCTTC
cdr3_aa: CASSRGGGNEQFF

d_call: NA
v_call: TRBV19
clone_size: NA
j_call: TRBJ2-2
cdr3_nt: TGTGCCAGTAGTCCCGCAGGGAGAGGCACCGGGGAGCTGTTTTTT
cdr3_aa: CASSPAGRGTGELFF

d_call: NA
v_call: TRBV3-2
clone_size: medium-sized
j_call: TRBJ2-7
cdr3_nt: TGTGCCAGCAGCCAGGGACCGGGACAGATTTACGAGCAGTACTTC
cdr3_aa: CASSQGPGQIYEQYF